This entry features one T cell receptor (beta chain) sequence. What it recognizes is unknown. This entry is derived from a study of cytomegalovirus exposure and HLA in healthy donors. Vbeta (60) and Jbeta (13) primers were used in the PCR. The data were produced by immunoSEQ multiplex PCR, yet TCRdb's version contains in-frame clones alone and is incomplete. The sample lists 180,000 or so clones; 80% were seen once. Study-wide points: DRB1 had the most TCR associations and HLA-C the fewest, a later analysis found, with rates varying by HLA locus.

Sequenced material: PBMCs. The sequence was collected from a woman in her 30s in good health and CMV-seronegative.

Here the CDR3 reads CATQGFPPYEQYF. The DNA of the CDR3 is TGCGCCACCCAGGGTTTTCCCCCCTACGAGCAGTACTTC. This rearrangement joins TRBV10-2 to TRBJ2-7; tentatively, D is TRBD1 (5 bases). V was pared by 10 bases and J by 2 bases, with 15 bases between. This CDR3 has 13 amino acids. Germline V gene data show CDR1 as WSHSY and CDR2 as SAAADI.